This T cell receptor (beta chain) is from a study of cytomegalovirus exposure and HLA in healthy donors. Study-level background: Both the roughly 120 validation repertoires and the roughly 620 first-cohort repertoires used the same platform, as reported by a later analysis. Findings and caveats of the study: It was reportedly the case that the classifier diagnosed cytomegalovirus status with high specificity and sensitivity. The study recorded about 160 TCR beta chains that were cytomegalovirus-associated.

It was the approximately 110-subject validation cohort, separate from the approximately 680-subject first cohort, to which the donors belonged. With respect to this clone: Its target is unknown.

Looked up from germline, CDR1 is LNHDA and CDR2 is SQIVND (reference sequence). V lost 3 bases to trimming and J lost 0 bases, with 18 bases between them. The length of the CDR3 is 18 residues. Assay used: immunoSEQ multiplex PCR; TCRdb lists only in-frame clones, some missing. The repertoire consists of over 110,000 clones, with about 88% occurring once and the leading ten covering 8.7%. Sequenced sample: PBMCs. The TCR comes from a man younger than 30 in good health and CMV-seropositive. J is TRBJ1-5 and V is TRBV19, with D possibly matching TRBD1 (6 bases). The CDR3: CASSILSTGFNSNQPQHF. CDR3 sequence (DNA): TGTGCCAGTAGTATTCTTTCGACAGGCTTTAATAGCAATCAGCCCCAGCATTTT.